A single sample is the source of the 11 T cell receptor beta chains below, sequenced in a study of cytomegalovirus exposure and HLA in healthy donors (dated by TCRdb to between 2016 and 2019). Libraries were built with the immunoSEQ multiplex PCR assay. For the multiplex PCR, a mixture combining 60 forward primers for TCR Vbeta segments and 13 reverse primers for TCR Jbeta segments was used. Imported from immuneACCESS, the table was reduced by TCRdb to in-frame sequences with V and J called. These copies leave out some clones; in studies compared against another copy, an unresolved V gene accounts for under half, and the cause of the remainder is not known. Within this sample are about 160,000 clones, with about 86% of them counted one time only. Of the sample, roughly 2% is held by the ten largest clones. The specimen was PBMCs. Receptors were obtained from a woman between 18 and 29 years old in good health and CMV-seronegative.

CDR3 in amino acids: CANRRDRNYGYTF. The CDR3 DNA reads as TGTGCCAACCGGAGGGACAGGAACTATGGCTACACCTTC. The V gene is TRBV6-1, the J gene TRBJ1-2; TRBD1 aligns across 8 bases. CDR1 is MNHNS and CDR2 is SASEGT in the germline V gene. The CDR3 contains 13 residues. J was trimmed by 2 bases and V by 10 bases; bases with no gene match: 6.

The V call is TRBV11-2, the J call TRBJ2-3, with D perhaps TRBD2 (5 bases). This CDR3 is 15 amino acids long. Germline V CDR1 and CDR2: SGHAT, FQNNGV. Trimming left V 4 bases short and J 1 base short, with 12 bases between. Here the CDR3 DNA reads TGTGCCAGCAGCTGGGCGGGTCGGGGCACAGATACGCAGTATTTT. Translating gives CASSWAGRGTDTQYF.

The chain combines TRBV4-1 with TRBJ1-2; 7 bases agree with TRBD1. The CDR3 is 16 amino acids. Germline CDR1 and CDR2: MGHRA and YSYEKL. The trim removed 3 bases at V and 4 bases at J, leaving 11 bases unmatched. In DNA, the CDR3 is TGCGCCAGCAGCCAGAGATGGGACAGCATCTCCTATGGCTACACCTTC. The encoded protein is CASSQRWDSISYGYTF.

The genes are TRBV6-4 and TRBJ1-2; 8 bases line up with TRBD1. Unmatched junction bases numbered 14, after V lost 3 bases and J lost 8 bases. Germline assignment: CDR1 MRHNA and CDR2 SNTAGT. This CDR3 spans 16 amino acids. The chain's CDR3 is CASSESTGQGSDGYTF. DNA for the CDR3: TGTGCCAGCAGTGAGTCTACCGGACAGGGTTCAGACGGCTACACCTTC.

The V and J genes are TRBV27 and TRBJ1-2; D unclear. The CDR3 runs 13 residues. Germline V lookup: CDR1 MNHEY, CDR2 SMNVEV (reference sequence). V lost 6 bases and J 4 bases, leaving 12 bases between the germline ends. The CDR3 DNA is TGTGCCAGCAGGTCCGGGGAGTCCTATGGCTACACCTTC. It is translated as CASRSGESYGYTF.

The CDR3: CASSFSGGVRSYEQYF. CDR3 DNA: TGTGCCAGCAGTTTTTCAGGGGGCGTTAGGTCCTACGAGCAGTACTTC. This sequence joins TRBV27 and TRBJ2-7; 8 bases map to TRBD1. V was clipped by 3 bases and J by 1 base; unmatched bases: 8. Germline V lookup: CDR1 MNHEY, CDR2 SMNVEV (reference sequence). This CDR3 spans 16 amino acids.

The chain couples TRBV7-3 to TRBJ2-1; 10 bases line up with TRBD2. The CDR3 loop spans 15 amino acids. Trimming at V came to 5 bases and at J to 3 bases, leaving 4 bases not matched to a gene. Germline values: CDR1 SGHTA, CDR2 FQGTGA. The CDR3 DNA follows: TGTGCCAGCAGCCCCGGACTAGCGGACTACAATGAGCAGTTCTTC. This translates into CASSPGLADYNEQFF.

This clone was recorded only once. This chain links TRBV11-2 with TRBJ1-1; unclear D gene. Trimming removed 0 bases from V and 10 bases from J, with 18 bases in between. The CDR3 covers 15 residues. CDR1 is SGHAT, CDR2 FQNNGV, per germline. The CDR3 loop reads CASSLDRAGGFGAFF. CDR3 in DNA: TGTGCCAGCAGCTTAGATCGGGCAGGAGGGTTTGGAGCTTTCTTT.

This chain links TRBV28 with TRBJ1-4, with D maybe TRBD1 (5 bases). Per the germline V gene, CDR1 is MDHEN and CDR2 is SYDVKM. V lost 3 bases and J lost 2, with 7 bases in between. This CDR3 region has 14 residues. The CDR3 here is CASSLSGTNEKLFF. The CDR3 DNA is TGTGCCAGCAGTTTGTCAGGGACTAATGAAAAACTGTTTTTT.

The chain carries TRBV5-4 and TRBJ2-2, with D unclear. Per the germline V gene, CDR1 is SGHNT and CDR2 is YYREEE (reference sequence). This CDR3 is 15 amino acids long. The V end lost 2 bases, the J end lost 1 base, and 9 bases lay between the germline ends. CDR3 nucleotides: TGTGCCAGCAGCTTTTCACTTGAGAACACCGGGGAGCTGTTTTTT. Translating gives CASSFSLENTGELFF. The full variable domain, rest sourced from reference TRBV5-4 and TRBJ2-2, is ETGVTQSPTHLIKTRGQQVTLRCSSQSGHNTVSWYQQALGQGPQFIFQYYREEENGRGNFPPRFSGLQFPNYSSELNVNALELDDSALYLCASSFSLENTGELFFGEGSRLTVL.

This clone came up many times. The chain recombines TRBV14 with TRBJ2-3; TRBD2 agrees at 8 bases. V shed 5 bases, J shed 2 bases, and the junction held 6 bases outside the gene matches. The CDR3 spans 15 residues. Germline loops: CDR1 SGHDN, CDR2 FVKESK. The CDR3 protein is CASSGGTRFTDTQYF. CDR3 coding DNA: TGTGCCAGCAGCGGCGGGACTAGGTTCACAGATACGCAGTATTTT.